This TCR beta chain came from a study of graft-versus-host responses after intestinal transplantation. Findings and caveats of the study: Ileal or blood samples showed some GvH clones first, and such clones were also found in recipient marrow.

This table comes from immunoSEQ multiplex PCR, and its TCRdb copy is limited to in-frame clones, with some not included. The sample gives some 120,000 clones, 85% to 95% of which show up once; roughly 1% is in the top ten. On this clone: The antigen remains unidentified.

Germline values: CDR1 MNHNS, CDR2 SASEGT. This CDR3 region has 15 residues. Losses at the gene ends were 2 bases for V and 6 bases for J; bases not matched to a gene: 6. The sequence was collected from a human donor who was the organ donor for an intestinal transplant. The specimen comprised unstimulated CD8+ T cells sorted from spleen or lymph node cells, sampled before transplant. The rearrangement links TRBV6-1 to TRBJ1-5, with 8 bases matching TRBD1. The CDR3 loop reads CASSEIRGQAQPQHF. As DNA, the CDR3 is TGTGCCAGCAGTGAAATCAGGGGGCAGGCTCAGCCCCAGCATTTT.